This T cell receptor (beta chain) was found in a study of early T cells in non-severe SARS-CoV-2 infection. Study-wide background: Whole-blood bulk RNA, unsorted, was sequenced, and chains were unpaired.

To note about this clonotype: Its antigen is not known.

General study results and limits: Using VDJdb, the matching emphasized anti-spike CD8 responses while missing private and CD4 specificities.

Individual cDNA molecules received unique molecular identifiers. TCRdb itself ran the 5' RACE reads through MiXCR, one entry per CDR3 protein. This sample has some 78,000 distinct CDR3 sequences, with around 14% found just once. This clonotype originated in an adult who was a healthcare worker with PCR-confirmed SARS-CoV-2 infection or an uninfected control (not recorded which). Sequenced: whole blood.

CDR3 bases: TGTGCCAGCACCTTTGGGGGTCAGCCCCAGCATTTT. Its translation: CASTFGGQPQHF. This rearrangement joins TRBV6-1 to TRBJ1-5; D is perhaps TRBD1 (5 bases). V lost 7 bases, J lost 6 bases, and 10 bases lay in between. The CDR3 spans 12 residues. CDR1 MNHNS and CDR2 SASEGT come from the germline V gene.